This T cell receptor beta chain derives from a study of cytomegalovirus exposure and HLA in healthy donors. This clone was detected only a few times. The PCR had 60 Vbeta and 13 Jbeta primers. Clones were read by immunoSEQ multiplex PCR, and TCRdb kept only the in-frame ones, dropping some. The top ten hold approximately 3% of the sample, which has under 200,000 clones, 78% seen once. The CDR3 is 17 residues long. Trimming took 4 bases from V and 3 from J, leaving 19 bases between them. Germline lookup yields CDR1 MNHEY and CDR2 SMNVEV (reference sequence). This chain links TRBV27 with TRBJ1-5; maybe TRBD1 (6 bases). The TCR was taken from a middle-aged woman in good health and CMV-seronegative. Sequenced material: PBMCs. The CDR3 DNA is TGTGCCAGCAGTTCCACCGCTTGGACAGTTCCCAATCAGCCCCAGCATTTT. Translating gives CASSSTAWTVPNQPQHF.